Sequencing of this T cell receptor beta chain was carried out in a study of neurological immune-mediated disorders. Study observations and caveats: When the repertoires were grouped phylogenetically, those of 18 of the 34 multiple sclerosis patients came together in a single cluster of related CDR3 sequences, which points to a possible repertoire-level signature.

TCRdb used MiXCR to reprocess the 5' RACE reads, holding one entry per CDR3 protein. The profile shows about 35,000 distinct CDR3 sequences, 3.5% to 4% of them singletons. This clonotype was counted ten times or more. Its cognate antigen is unknown. The V gene's germline CDR1 is SEHNR and CDR2 FQNEAQ (reference sequence). This CDR3 has 10 residues. Trimming shortened V by 4 bases and J by 5 bases, and 0 bases separated the two germline ends. Material for sequencing was PBMCs. The TCR comes from a young man with multiple sclerosis. The rearrangement joins TRBV7-9 to TRBJ2-1, with D unclear. Here the CDR3 DNA reads TGTGCCAGCAGCTACAATGAGCAGTTCTTC. Translated, it gives CASSYNEQFF.